A single sample gave rise to the 24 T cell receptor beta chains below, sequenced in a study of technical replicates of blood from a few donors. The table came from immunoSEQ multiplex PCR; TCRdb's copy has only in-frame clones and leaves some out. Altogether roughly 100,000 clones are present, 95% being singletons, with the ten largest covering 0.22%. Sequencing was performed on T cells isolated from PBMCs. The source of these receptors is a human donor in good health.

This rearrangement joins TRBV30 to TRBJ1-5; 9 positions agree with TRBD1. Losses at the gene ends were 1 base for V and 5 bases for J; bases not matched to a gene: 6. This CDR3 region has 15 residues. Germline V lookup: CDR1 GTSNPN, CDR2 SVGIG (reference sequence). DNA of the CDR3: TGTGCCTGGAGTGCGACAGGGGGTAGTTATCAGCCCCAGCATTTT. Encoded protein: CAWSATGGSYQPQHF. The variable domain in full, completed from reference TRBV30 and TRBJ1-5, reads SQTIHQWPATLVQPVGSPLSLECTVEGTSNPNLYWYRQAAGRGLQLLFYSVGIGQISSEVPQNLSASRPQDRQFILSSKKLLLSDSGFYLCAWSATGGSYQPQHFGDGTRLSIL.

V usage is TRBV14 and J usage is TRBJ2-3, with a tentative D call TRBD1 (6 bases). Per the germline V gene, CDR1 is SGHDN and CDR2 is FVKESK. With 1 base removed from V and 2 bases from J, the gap between germline ends came to 16 bases. This CDR3 has 17 amino acids. As DNA, the CDR3 is TGTGCCAGCAGCCAAGCCGGGACACAGATCTACACAGATACGCAGTATTTT. Its protein product is CASSQAGTQIYTDTQYF.

The chain joins TRBV27 to TRBJ1-2; D possibly corresponds to TRBD1 (5 bases). This CDR3 spans 13 amino acids. Trimming removed 7 bases at V and 6 bases at J, with 15 bases between. Germline CDR1 is MNHEY and CDR2 is SMNVEV (reference sequence). Here the CDR3 DNA reads TGTGCCAGCAAGAACAGGTTTCTTGATGGCTACACCTTC. Protein sequence: CASKNRFLDGYTF.

V usage is TRBV12-5 and J usage is TRBJ1-2, with a tentative D call TRBD1 (5 bases). V lost 0 bases to trimming and J lost 6 bases, with 14 bases between them. The germline CDR1 and CDR2 sequences are LGHNT and FRNRAP. The CDR3 is 15 amino acids. The CDR3 loop reads CASGLVREGRDGYTF. The CDR3, as DNA: TGTGCTAGTGGTTTGGTACGGGAGGGGAGGGATGGCTACACCTTC. Looking up the rest from reference TRBV12-5 and TRBJ1-2 gives the full variable domain: DARVTQTPRHKVTEMGQEVTMRCQPILGHNTVFWYRQTMMQGLELLAYFRNRAPLDDSGMPKDRFSAEMPDATLATLKIQPSEPRDSAVYFCASGLVREGRDGYTFGSGTRLTVV.

This clone was picked up one time. The rearrangement uses TRBV6-4 and TRBJ2-3, with 9 positions matching TRBD2. The CDR3 is made up of 16 amino acids. Germline CDR1 and CDR2: MRHNA and SNTAGT. V lost 4 bases and J lost 0; bases outside the gene matches: 5. CDR3 DNA: TGTGCCAGCAGTGCCCTGACTAGCGGAAGCACAGATACGCAGTATTTT. This gives the protein CASSALTSGSTDTQYF.

The chain joins TRBV10-2 to TRBJ2-1; 8 nucleotides agree with TRBD2. The germline gives CDR1 WSHSY, CDR2 SAAADI. V lost 6 bases and J lost 9; bases outside the gene matches: 16. The CDR3 length is 16 residues. The CDR3 reads CASSDVNSGAFSEQFF. The CDR3, as DNA: TGCGCCAGCAGCGACGTGAATAGCGGGGCCTTCAGTGAGCAGTTCTTC.

Here the CDR3 DNA reads TGTGCCAGCAGTTTAGGGCAGGGAGGCCAAGAGACCCAGTACTTC. It codes for CASSLGQGGQETQYF. V and J are TRBV28 and TRBJ2-5, with D possibly matching TRBD2 (6 bases). This CDR3 is 15 amino acids long. The germline V gene encodes CDR1 MDHEN and CDR2 SYDVKM. V shed 2 bases and J shed 1 base, with 11 bases lying between them.

CDR3 coding DNA: TGCGCCAGCAGCTTGGGAGAGAACACTGAAGCTTTCTTT. The encoded protein is CASSLGENTEAFF. V and J are TRBV5-1 and TRBJ1-1; D not resolved. CDR3 length: 13 amino acids. Trimming pared 0 bases from V and 1 base from J, leaving 4 bases between. Per germline, CDR1 SGHRS and CDR2 YFSETQ.

The rearrangement uses TRBV30 and TRBJ1-6; 10 nucleotides line up with TRBD1. The length of the CDR3 is 15 residues. The V segment lost 5 bases and the J segment 8 bases; nucleotides outside the gene matches: 9. Germline values: CDR1 GTSNPN, CDR2 SVGIG (reference sequence). CDR3 coding DNA: TGTGCCTGGGCGCAAAGGGGACAGGGGTATTCACCCCTCCACTTT. This encodes CAWAQRGQGYSPLHF.

J is TRBJ1-2 and V is TRBV6-5; 8 nucleotides line up with TRBD1. In germline, CDR1 is MNHEY, CDR2 SVGAGI. The V and J ends lost 0 bases and 4 bases, in that order; junction bases with no gene match: 4. The CDR3 length is 15 residues. CDR3 sequence: CASSYSGTGFYGYTF. DNA of the CDR3: TGTGCCAGCAGTTACTCGGGGACAGGCTTCTATGGCTACACCTTC.

This chain joins TRBV10-1 and TRBJ1-4, with unresolved D. The germline V gene encodes CDR1 WNHNN and CDR2 SYGVQD (reference sequence). This CDR3 region has 14 residues. The V end lost 5 bases, the J end lost 3 bases, and 10 bases lay between the germline ends. CDR3 sequence reads: CASSPGGSNEKLFF. The CDR3 DNA follows: TGCGCCAGCAGTCCGGGTGGCTCTAATGAAAAACTGTTTTTT.

This clone was found once. V usage is TRBV27 and J usage is TRBJ1-2, with 7 bases aligning to TRBD1. In germline, CDR1 is MNHEY, CDR2 SMNVEV (reference sequence). V gave up 2 bases and J gave up 4 bases; unmatched junction bases: 4. The CDR3 runs 14 residues. The CDR3 spells CASSLKAGGYGYTF. CDR3 sequence (DNA): TGTGCCAGCAGTTTAAAGGCAGGGGGCTATGGCTACACCTTC.

The chain has TRBV2 and TRBJ2-3; TRBD2 matches at 7 bases. The CDR3 totals 17 residues. V trimming: 6 bases; J trimming: 0 bases; junction bases outside the gene matches: 12. The germline CDR1 and CDR2 sequences are SNHLY and FYNNEI. The CDR3 coding sequence is TGTGCCAGCAGCGAATTGGGGAGGGAACCTAGCACAGATACGCAGTATTTT. Amino acids: CASSELGREPSTDTQYF.

The V and J genes are TRBV7-2 and TRBJ2-1; D is possibly TRBD2 (5 bases). V shed 3 bases and J shed 0 bases, with 15 bases lying between them. Germline V lookup: CDR1 SGHTA, CDR2 FQGNSA. This CDR3 has 17 residues. The CDR3 sequence: CASSFLAAVSSYNEQFF. The CDR3 nucleotides are TGTGCCAGCAGCTTCCTGGCAGCGGTGAGCTCCTACAATGAGCAGTTCTTC.

Worth noting for this clone: Other DNA sequences in this sample translate to the same CDR3. CDR3 loop: CASSLGQGGETQYF. The CDR3 DNA reads TGCGCCAGCAGCCTAGGACAGGGCGGCGAGACCCAGTACTTC. The chain carries TRBV5-1 and TRBJ2-5; TRBD1 matches 8 bases. J was trimmed by 5 bases and V by 4 bases; bases with no gene match: 7. Germline values: CDR1 SGHRS, CDR2 YFSETQ. The CDR3 extends over 14 amino acids.

The chain recombines TRBV7-2 with TRBJ1-5, with a weak D call TRBD1 (5 bases). Between the trimmed V and J ends, which lost 1 base and 3 bases, there was a span of 13 bases. The CDR3 is 16 residues long. CDR1 and CDR2 (germline): SGHTA, FQGNSA. This chain's CDR3 is CASSLVGGRNNQPQHF. In DNA form, the CDR3 reads TGTGCCAGCAGCTTAGTGGGGGGAAGAAACAATCAGCCCCAGCATTTT. The whole variable domain, filled in from reference TRBV7-2 and TRBJ1-5, reads GAGVSQSPSNKVTEKGKDVELRCDPISGHTALYWYRQSLGQGLEFLIYFQGNSAPDKSGLPSDRFSAERTGGSVSTLTIQRTQQEDSAVYLCASSLVGGRNNQPQHFGDGTRLSIL.

A single count supports this clone. The rearrangement links TRBV4-1 to TRBJ2-3, with D unresolved. V was trimmed by 3 bases and J by 6 bases, leaving 13 bases between them. In germline, CDR1 is MGHRA, CDR2 YSYEKL. The CDR3 is made up of 14 amino acids. CDR3 sequence: CASSQGPLVDTQYF. The CDR3 DNA follows: TGCGCCAGCAGCCAGGGCCCACTCGTCGATACGCAGTATTTT.

The rearrangement joins TRBV5-4 to TRBJ1-1, with a tentative D call TRBD1 (5 bases). V dropped 5 bases and J dropped 5 bases, with 19 bases sitting between them. The CDR3 covers 15 residues. In germline, CDR1 is SGHNT, CDR2 YYREEE (reference sequence). CDR3 sequence reads: CASRQLGGAKTEAFF. The CDR3 nucleotides are TGTGCCAGCAGACAACTTGGAGGGGCAAAAACTGAAGCTTTCTTT.

This chain uses TRBV28 with TRBJ1-5, with TRBD1 matching 7 bases. CDR3 size: 15 residues. CDR1 is MDHEN and CDR2 is SYDVKM in the germline V gene. Trimming removed 2 bases from V and 2 bases from J; junction bases left unmatched: 3. CDR3 nucleotide sequence: TGTGCCAGCAGTTTAACGGGGACAGGCAATCAGCCCCAGCATTTT. Its translation is CASSLTGTGNQPQHF. The full variable domain, completed using reference TRBV28 and TRBJ1-5, is DVKVTQSSRYLVKRTGEKVFLECVQDMDHENMFWYRQDPGLGLRLIYFSYDVKMKEKGDIPEGYSVSREKKERFSLILESASTNQTSMYLCASSLTGTGNQPQHFGDGTRLSIL.

The chain has TRBV7-8 and TRBJ2-2, with D maybe TRBD2 (5 bases). Trimming stripped 2 bases from V and 1 base from J, with 11 bases between. Germline V gene data show CDR1 as SGHVS and CDR2 as FQNEAQ. The CDR3 covers 16 residues. CDR3 DNA: TGTGCCAGCAGCTTACGACGGGATCTGAACACCGGGGAGCTGTTTTTT. Protein: CASSLRRDLNTGELFF. Full variable domain (remainder filled in from reference TRBV7-8 and TRBJ2-2): GAGVSQSPRYKVAKRGQDVALRCDPISGHVSLFWYQQALGQGPEFLTYFQNEAQLDKSGLPSDRFFAERPEGSVSTLKIQRTQQEDSAVYLCASSLRRDLNTGELFFGEGSRLTVL.

The chain couples TRBV5-4 to TRBJ2-3, with 8 bases aligning to TRBD2. The CDR3 has 14 amino acids. The germline CDR1 and CDR2 sequences are SGHNT and YYREEE (reference sequence). V was pared by 3 bases and J by 5 bases, with 5 bases of the junction left unmatched. The CDR3 DNA reads TGTGCCAGCAGCTATTTTGCGGGAGGAGATACGCAGTATTTT. Translating gives CASSYFAGGDTQYF.

This chain connects TRBV27 to TRBJ2-1, with 9 bases identical to TRBD2. The V and J ends lost 4 bases and 4 bases, in that order; junction bases with no gene match: 5. This CDR3 has 15 amino acids. Germline assignment: CDR1 MNHEY and CDR2 SMNVEV (reference sequence). The DNA for the CDR3 is TGTGCCAGCAGTTCTCGCGGGGGGGTATACAATGAGCAGTTCTTC. Translating it yields CASSSRGGVYNEQFF.

J is TRBJ1-2 and V is TRBV19, with D hard to call. There are 15 residues in the CDR3. The V gene lost 5 bases and the J gene lost 5 bases, with 18 bases spanning the gap. The germline gives CDR1 LNHDA, CDR2 SQIVND (reference sequence). The DNA for the CDR3 is TGTGCCAGTAGTGCAACACGGAACGACTTATATGGCTACACCTTC. It is translated as CASSATRNDLYGYTF. Full variable domain (outside the CDR3, taken from reference TRBV19 and TRBJ1-2): DGGITQSPKYLFRKEGQNVTLSCEQNLNHDAMYWYRQDPGQGLRLIYYSQIVNDFQKGDIAEGYSVSREKKESFPLTVTSAQKNPTAFYLCASSATRNDLYGYTFGSGTRLTVV.

The chain couples TRBV14 to TRBJ1-6; the D is unclear. The germline gives CDR1 SGHDN, CDR2 FVKESK. V was pared by 0 bases and J by 10 bases, with 16 bases between. The CDR3 has 16 residues. The CDR3 nucleotides are TGTGCCAGCAGCCAAGATGACGGGAATGCGTACTCACCCCTCCACTTT. Translation gives CASSQDDGNAYSPLHF.